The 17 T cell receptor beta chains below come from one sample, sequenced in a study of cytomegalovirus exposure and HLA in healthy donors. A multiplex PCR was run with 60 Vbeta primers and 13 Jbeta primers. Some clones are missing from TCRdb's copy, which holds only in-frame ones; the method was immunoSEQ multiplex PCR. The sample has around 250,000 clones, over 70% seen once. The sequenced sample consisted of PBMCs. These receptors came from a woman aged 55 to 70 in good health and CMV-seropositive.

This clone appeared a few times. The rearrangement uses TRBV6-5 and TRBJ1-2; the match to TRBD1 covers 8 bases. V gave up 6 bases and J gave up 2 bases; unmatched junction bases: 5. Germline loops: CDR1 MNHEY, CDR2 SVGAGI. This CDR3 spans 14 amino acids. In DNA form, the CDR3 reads TGTGCCAGCAGGCCGGGACAGGAGAACTATGGCTACACCTTC. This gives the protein CASRPGQENYGYTF.

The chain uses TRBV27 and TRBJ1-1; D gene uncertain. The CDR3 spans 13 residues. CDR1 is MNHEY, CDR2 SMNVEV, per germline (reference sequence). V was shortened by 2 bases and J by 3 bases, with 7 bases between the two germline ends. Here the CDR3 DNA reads TGTGCCAGCAGTTTAGAGTCTTACACTGAAGCTTTCTTT. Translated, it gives CASSLESYTEAFF.

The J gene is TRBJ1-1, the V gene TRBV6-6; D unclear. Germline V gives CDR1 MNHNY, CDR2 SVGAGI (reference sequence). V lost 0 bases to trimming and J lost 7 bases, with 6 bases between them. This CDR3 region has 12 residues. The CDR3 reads CASSYSASEAFF. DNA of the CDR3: TGTGCCAGCAGTTACTCTGCGAGTGAAGCTTTCTTT.

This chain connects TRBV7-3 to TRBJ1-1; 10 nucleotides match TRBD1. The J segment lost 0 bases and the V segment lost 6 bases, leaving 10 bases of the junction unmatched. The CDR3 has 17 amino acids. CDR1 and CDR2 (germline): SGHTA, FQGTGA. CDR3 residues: CASSNRQGAGMNTEAFF. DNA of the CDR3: TGTGCCAGCAGTAATAGACAGGGGGCCGGTATGAACACTGAAGCTTTCTTT.

The CDR3 DNA follows: TGTGCCAGCAGCCCCGGGGAGGCAGTCTATGGCTACACCTTC. Amino acids: CASSPGEAVYGYTF. J is TRBJ1-2 and V is TRBV7-9, with no clear D. V shed 5 bases and J shed 4 bases, with 14 bases lying between them. This CDR3 spans 14 amino acids. CDR1 is SEHNR and CDR2 is FQNEAQ in the germline V gene (reference sequence).

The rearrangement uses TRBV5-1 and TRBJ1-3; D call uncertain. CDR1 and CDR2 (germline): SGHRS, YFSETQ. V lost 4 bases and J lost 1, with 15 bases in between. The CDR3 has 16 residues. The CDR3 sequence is CASSPALTPSGNTIYF. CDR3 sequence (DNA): TGCGCCAGCAGCCCCGCCCTCACACCGTCTGGAAACACCATATATTTT. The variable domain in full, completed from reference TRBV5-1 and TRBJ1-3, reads KAGVTQTPRYLIKTRGQQVTLSCSPISGHRSVSWYQQTPGQGLQFLFEYFSETQRNKGNFPGRFSGRQFSNSRSEMNVSTLELGDSALYLCASSPALTPSGNTIYFGEGSWLTVV.

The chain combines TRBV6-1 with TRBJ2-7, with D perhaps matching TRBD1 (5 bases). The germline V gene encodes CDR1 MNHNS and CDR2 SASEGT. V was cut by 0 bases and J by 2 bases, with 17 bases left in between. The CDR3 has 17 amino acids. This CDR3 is CASSEAPISQATYEQYF. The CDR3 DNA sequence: TGTGCCAGCAGTGAAGCGCCTATATCACAGGCGACCTACGAGCAGTACTTC.

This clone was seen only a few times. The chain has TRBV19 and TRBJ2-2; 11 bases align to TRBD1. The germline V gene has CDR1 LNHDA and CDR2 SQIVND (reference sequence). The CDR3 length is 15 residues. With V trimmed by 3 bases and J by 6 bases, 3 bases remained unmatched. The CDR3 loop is CASSIWDRGAGELFF. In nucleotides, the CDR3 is TGTGCCAGTAGTATTTGGGACAGGGGGGCCGGGGAGCTGTTTTTT.

CDR3 loop: CASSPRDRDSQGYTF. The CDR3 DNA sequence: TGTGCCAGCAGCCCCCGGGACAGGGATTCGCAAGGCTACACCTTC. J is TRBJ1-2 and V is TRBV5-5, with 9 bases that match TRBD1. The CDR3 is made up of 15 amino acids. With 4 bases clipped from V and 8 bases from J, the junction kept 12 bases outside the gene matches. Looked up from germline, CDR1 is SGHKS and CDR2 is YYEKEE (reference sequence). Drawing the rest from reference TRBV5-5 and TRBJ1-2, the complete variable domain is DAGVTQSPTHLIKTRGQQVTLRCSPISGHKSVSWYQQVLGQGPQFIFQYYEKEERGRGNFPDRFSARQFPNYSSELNVNALLLGDSALYLCASSPRDRDSQGYTFGSGTRLTVV.

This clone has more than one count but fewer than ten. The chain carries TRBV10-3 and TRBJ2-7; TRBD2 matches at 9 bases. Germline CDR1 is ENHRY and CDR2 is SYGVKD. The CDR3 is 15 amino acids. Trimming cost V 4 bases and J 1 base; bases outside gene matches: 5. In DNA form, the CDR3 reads TGTGCCATCAGTGCTCGGCGGGAGGGATCCTACGAGCAGTACTTC. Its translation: CAISARREGSYEQYF.

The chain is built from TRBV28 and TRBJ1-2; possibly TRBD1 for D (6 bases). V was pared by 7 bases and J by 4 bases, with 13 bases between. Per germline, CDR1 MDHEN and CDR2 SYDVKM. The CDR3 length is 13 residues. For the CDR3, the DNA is TGTGCCAGCAAGGATGGGGGGGCCTATGGCTACACCTTC. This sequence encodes CASKDGGAYGYTF.

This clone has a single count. The CDR3 is CASSVGLAGGQNEQFF. CDR3 coding DNA: TGTGCCAGCAGCGTAGGACTAGCGGGAGGTCAGAATGAGCAGTTCTTC. The chain joins TRBV9 to TRBJ2-1; TRBD2 aligns across 13 bases. Germline V CDR1 and CDR2: SGDLS, YYNGEE. This CDR3 is built from 16 residues. The V segment lost 0 bases and the J segment 7 bases; nucleotides outside the gene matches: 4.

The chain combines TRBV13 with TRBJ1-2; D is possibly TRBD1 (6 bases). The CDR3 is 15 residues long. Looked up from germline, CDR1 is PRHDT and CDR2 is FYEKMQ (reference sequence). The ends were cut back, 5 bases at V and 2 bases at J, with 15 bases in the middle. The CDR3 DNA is TGTGCCAGCAGCCACTGGGGGGGGCGCAACTATGGCTACACCTTC. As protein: CASSHWGGRNYGYTF. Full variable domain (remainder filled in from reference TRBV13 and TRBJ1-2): AAGVIQSPRHLIKEKRETATLKCYPIPRHDTVYWYQQGPGQDPQFLISFYEKMQSDKGSIPDRFSAQQFSDYHSELNMSSLELGDSALYFCASSHWGGRNYGYTFGSGTRLTVV.

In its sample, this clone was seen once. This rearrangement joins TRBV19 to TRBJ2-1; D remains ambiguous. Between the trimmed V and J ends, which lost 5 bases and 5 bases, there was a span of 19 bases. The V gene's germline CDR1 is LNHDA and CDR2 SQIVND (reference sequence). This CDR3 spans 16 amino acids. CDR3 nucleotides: TGTGCCAGTAGTTCCCCAGCGTTATGGCCGAACAATGAGCAGTTCTTC. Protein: CASSSPALWPNNEQFF.

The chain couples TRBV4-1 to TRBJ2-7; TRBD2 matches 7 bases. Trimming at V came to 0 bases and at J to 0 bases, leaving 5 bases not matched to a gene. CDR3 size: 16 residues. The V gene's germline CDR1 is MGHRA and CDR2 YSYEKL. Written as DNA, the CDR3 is TGCGCCAGCAGCCAAGATTGGGGGGGTTACTCCTACGAGCAGTACTTC. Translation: CASSQDWGGYSYEQYF.

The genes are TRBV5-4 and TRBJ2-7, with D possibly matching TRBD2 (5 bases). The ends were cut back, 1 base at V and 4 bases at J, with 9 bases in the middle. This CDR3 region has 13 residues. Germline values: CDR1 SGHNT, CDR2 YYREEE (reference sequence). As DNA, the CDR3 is TGTGCCAGCAGCTTGCGGCCGGGGTACGAGCAGTACTTC. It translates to CASSLRPGYEQYF.

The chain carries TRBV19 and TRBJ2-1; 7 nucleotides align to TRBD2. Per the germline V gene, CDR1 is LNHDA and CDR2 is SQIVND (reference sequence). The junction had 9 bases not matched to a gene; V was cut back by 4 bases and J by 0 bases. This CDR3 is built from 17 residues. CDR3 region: CASSRLSRTSSYNEQFF. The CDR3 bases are TGTGCCAGTAGTAGGCTGTCCCGGACTAGCTCCTACAATGAGCAGTTCTTC.